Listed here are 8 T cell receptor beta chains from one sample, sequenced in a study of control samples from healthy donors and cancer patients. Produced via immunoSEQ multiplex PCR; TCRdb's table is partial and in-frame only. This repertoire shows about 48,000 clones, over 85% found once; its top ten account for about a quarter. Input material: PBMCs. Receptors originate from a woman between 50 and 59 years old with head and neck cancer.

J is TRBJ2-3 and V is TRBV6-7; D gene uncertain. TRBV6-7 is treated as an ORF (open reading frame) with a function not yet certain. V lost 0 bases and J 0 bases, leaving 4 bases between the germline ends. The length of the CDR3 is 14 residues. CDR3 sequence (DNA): TGTGCCAGCAGTTACTCGATGAGCACAGATACGCAGTATTTT. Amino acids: CASSYSMSTDTQYF.

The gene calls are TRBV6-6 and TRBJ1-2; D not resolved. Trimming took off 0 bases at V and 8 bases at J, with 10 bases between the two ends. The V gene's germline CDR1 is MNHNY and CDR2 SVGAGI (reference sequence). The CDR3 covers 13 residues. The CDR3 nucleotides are TGTGCCAGCAGTTACTCAAACCCGGGGGGCTACACCTTC. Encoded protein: CASSYSNPGGYTF.

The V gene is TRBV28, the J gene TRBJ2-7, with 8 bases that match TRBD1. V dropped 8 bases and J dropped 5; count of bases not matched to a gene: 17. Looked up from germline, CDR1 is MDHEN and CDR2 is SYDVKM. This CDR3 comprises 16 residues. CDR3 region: CASHMGWAGGLNEQYF. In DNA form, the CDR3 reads TGTGCCAGCCATATGGGGTGGGCAGGGGGCTTGAACGAGCAGTACTTC.

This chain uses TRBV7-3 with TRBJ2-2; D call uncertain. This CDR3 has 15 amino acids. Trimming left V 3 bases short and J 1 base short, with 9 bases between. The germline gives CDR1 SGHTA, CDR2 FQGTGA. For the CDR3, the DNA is TGTGCCAGCAGCTTGGCAGCGTTGAACACCGGGGAGCTGTTTTTT. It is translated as CASSLAALNTGELFF.

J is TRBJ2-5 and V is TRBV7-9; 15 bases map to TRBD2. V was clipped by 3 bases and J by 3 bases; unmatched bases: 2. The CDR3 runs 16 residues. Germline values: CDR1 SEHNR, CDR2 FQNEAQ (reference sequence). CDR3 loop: CASSFGTSGGKETQYF. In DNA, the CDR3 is TGTGCCAGCAGCTTTGGGACTAGCGGGGGGAAAGAGACCCAGTACTTC.

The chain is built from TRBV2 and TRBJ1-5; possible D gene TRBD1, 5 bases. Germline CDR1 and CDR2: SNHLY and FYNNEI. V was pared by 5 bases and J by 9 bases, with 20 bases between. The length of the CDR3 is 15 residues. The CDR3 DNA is TGTGCCAGCAGTAGGTATAAGGGGCCCGAGGGGCCCCAGCATTTT. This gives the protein CASSRYKGPEGPQHF.

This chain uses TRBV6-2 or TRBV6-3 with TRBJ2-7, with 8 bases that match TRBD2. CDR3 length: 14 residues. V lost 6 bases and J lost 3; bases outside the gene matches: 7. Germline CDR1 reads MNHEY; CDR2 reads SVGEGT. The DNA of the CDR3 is TGTGCCAGCAGCCCCAGCGGGAGAGGCTACGAGCAGTACTTC. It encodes CASSPSGRGYEQYF.

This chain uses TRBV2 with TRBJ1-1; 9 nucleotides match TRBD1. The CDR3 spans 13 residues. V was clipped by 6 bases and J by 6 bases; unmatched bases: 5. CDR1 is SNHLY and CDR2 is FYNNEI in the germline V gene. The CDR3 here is CASRGQGVAEAFF. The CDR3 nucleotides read TGTGCCAGCAGGGGACAGGGAGTGGCTGAAGCTTTCTTT.